The source of this T cell receptor (beta chain) is a study of CD8 T cells in Susac syndrome. A quantity of about 0.45 to 1 ug RNA underwent reverse transcription using random hexamers. immunoSEQ multiplex PCR amplified TCR beta CDR3 across 54 Vbeta, 13 Jbeta. TCRdb used MiXCR to reprocess the immunoSEQ multiplex PCR reads, holding one entry per CDR3 protein. Among 100,000 to 150,000 distinct CDR3 sequences listed, approximately 93% were seen once. Whole-study findings and limits: An acknowledgment was made by the study that its TCR sequencing and HLA analysis involved relatively few individuals.

The V gene lost 2 bases and the J gene lost 0 bases, with 8 bases spanning the gap. This CDR3 spans 14 amino acids. The germline V gene has CDR1 MNHNS and CDR2 SASEGT. For this clonotype: Its antigen is not identified.

Multiple sclerosis controls were treatment-naive patients with stable or active relapsing-remitting disease. TEMRA cells were enriched by FACS, and CD4+ and CD8+ T cells were negatively isolated. Input material: CD8+ T cells from PBMCs. The clonotype originates from a human donor with multiple sclerosis. The rearrangement joins TRBV6-1 to TRBJ2-7, with unresolved D. CDR3 in amino acids: CASSERVSSYEQYV. CDR3 in DNA: TGTGCCAGCAGTGAAAGGGTCAGCTCCTACGAGCAGTACGTC.